This TCR beta chain was recovered during a study of blood T cell repertoires in COVID-19. The wider study: COVID-19 samples collected from the United States, Italy and Spain covered acute and convalescent phases.

Clones were sequenced by immunoSEQ multiplex PCR, and TCRdb holds only the in-frame ones, with some missing. The sample comprises some 66,000 clones, around 90% of which are singletons, and approximately 7.9% rests with the top ten. Points on this clone: This sample also contains other DNA sequences that code for the same CDR3.

This CDR3 region has 15 residues. The germline V gene has CDR1 SNHLY and CDR2 FYNNEI. V lost 6 bases to trimming and J lost 7 bases; unmatched junction nucleotides: 12. This receptor was taken from a human donor in a cohort sampled during active COVID-19. The chain is built from TRBV2 and TRBJ2-5, with 9 nucleotides matching TRBD1. The material sequenced was peripheral blood. CDR3 protein: CASSTDRGGVGTQYF. CDR3 bases: TGTGCCAGCAGCACCGACAGGGGGGGGGTTGGGACCCAGTACTTC. The full variable domain, in which reference TRBV2 and TRBJ2-5 provide the parts outside the CDR3, is EPEVTQTPSHQVTQMGQEVILRCVPISNHLYFYWYRQILGQKVEFLVSFYNNEISEKSEIFDDQFSVERPDGSNFTLKIRSTKLEDSAMYFCASSTDRGGVGTQYFGPGTRLLVL.